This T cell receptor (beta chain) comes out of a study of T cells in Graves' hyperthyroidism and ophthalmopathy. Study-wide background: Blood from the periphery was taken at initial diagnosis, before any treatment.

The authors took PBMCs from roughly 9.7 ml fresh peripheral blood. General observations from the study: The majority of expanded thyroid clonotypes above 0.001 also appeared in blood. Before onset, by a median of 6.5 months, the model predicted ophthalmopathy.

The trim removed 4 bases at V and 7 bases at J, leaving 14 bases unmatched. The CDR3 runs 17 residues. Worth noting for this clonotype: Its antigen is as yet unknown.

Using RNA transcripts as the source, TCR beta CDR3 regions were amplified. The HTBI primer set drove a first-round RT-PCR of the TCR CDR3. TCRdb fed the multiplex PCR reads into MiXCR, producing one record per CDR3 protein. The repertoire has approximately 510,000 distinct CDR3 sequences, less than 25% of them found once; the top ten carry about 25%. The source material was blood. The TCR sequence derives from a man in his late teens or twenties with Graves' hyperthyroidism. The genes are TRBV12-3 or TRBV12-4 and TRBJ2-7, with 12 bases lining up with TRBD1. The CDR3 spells CASSYQWDRGLLGEQYF. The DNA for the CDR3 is TGTGCCAGCAGTTACCAATGGGACAGGGGGCTACTAGGGGAGCAGTACTTC.